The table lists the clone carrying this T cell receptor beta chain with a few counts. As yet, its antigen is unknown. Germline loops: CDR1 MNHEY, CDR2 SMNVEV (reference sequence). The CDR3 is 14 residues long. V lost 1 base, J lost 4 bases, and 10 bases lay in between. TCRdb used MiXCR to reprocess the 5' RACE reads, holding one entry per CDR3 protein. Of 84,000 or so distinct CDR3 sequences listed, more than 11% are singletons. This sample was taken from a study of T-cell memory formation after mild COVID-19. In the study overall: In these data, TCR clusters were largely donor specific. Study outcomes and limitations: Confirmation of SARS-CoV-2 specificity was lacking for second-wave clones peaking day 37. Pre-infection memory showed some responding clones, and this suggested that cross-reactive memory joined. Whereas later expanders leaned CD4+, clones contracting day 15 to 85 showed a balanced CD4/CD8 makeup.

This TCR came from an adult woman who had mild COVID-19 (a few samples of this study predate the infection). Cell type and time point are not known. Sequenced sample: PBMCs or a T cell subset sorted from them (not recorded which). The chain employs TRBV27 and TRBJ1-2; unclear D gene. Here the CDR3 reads CASSLYDPSYGYTF. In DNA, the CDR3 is TGTGCCAGCAGTTTATACGATCCTTCCTATGGCTACACCTTC.